These T cell receptor beta chains were read from a single sample in a study of blood T cell repertoires in COVID-19. The method was immunoSEQ multiplex PCR; TCRdb's version includes in-frame clones alone and lacks a portion of them. Found here are around 150,000 clones, more than 85% of them singletons; the top ten hold about 0.98%. The sequenced sample consisted of peripheral blood. These receptors all stem from a man younger than 35 with acute or convalescent COVID-19. Both conserved end residues are part of each CDR3. D genes are given only for firm matches. Clone size is given for some rows only: seen once, a few or many times, or a class if the clone is expanded.

j_call v_call d_call clone_size cdr3_nt cdr3_aa
TRBJ1-5 TRBV28 NA NA TGTGCCAGGAGGATGACAGTGGTCGGACAGCCCCAGCATTTT CARRMTVVGQPQHF
TRBJ2-5 TRBV4-1 TRBD1 NA TGCGCCAGCAGCCAAAAGGGGGACAGGGTCCGGGAGACCCAGTACTTC CASSQKGDRVRETQYF
TRBJ2-3 TRBV9 TRBD2 NA TGTGCCAGCAGCGCCAGCGGGGGGGAGGGCACAGATACGCAGTATTTT CASSASGGEGTDTQYF
TRBJ2-7 TRBV6-5 NA NA TGTGCCAGCCAAGGGGCAGGCAGGGCCTACGAGCAGTACTTC CASQGAGRAYEQYF
TRBJ2-1 TRBV28 TRBD2 NA TGTGCCAGCAGTTTAAGGGTAGCGGGGGGTAGGAATGAGCAGTTCTTC CASSLRVAGGRNEQFF
TRBJ1-1 TRBV5-1 NA NA TGCGCCAGCAGCTGGGGCCAGACAGGGAACACTGAAGCTTTCTTT CASSWGQTGNTEAFF
TRBJ1-6 TRBV6-5 NA NA TGTGCCAGCAGTATAAGGAGCTCCTATAATTCACCCCTCCACTTT CASSIRSSYNSPLHF
TRBJ2-5 TRBV2 TRBD1 NA TGTGCCAGCAGTGAAGACAGGGGGCTGGAAGAGACCCAGTACTTC CASSEDRGLEETQYF
TRBJ1-2 TRBV5-4 NA NA TGTGCCAGCAGCACCGCGACAGAGGAAGGCTACACCTTC CASSTATEEGYTF
TRBJ1-1 TRBV19 TRBD1 NA TGTGCCAGTACCCCGGGGACAGCGAACACTGAAGCTTTCTTT CASTPGTANTEAFF
TRBJ2-1 TRBV24-1 NA NA TGTGCCACCAGTGATTTTGGTGCAGGGCCCAATGAGCAGTTCTTC CATSDFGAGPNEQFF
TRBJ2-1 TRBV4-1 TRBD1 once TGCGCCAGCAGCCAAGGTCGGGGGACAGGGACTTACAATGAGCAGTTCTTC CASSQGRGTGTYNEQFF
TRBJ1-2 TRBV27 TRBD1 NA TGTGCCAGCAGTGTCGACAGGGAAAATGGCTACACCTTC CASSVDRENGYTF
TRBJ2-2 TRBV6-2/TRBV6-3 NA NA TGTGCCAGCAGTAAGACCTGGGACAATTCGAACACCGGGGAGCTGTTTTTT CASSKTWDNSNTGELFF
TRBJ1-4 TRBV5-1 NA NA TGCGCCAGCAGCTTGGGTCTCCCTAATGATGAAAAACTGTTTTTT CASSLGLPNDEKLFF
TRBJ1-2 TRBV18 TRBD1 NA TGTGCCAGCTCACGGCAGGGGGATAGCTATGGCTACACCTTC CASSRQGDSYGYTF
TRBJ2-2 TRBV18 NA NA TGTGCCAGCTCACTCGACCGGACAGATACCGGGGAGCTGTTTTTT CASSLDRTDTGELFF
TRBJ2-3 TRBV29-1 TRBD2 NA TGCAGCGTTGACCGCCGGGGGGAACTCAGCACAGATACGCAGTATTTT CSVDRRGELSTDTQYF
TRBJ2-4 TRBV6-1 NA NA TGTGCCAGCAGTGAATGGGAGTTTCAGTACTTC CASSEWEFQYF
TRBJ2-2 TRBV5-8 TRBD1 NA TGTGCCAGCAGCGACAGGGGGAACACCGGGGAGCTGTTTTTT CASSDRGNTGELFF
TRBJ2-3 TRBV5-4 NA NA TGTGCCACCTACGGGACTAGCACAGATACGCAGTATTTT CATYGTSTDTQYF
TRBJ1-1 TRBV5-4 NA NA TGTGCCAGCAGCTTGGTAGGGGGAGCGGACACTGAAGCTTTCTTT CASSLVGGADTEAFF
TRBJ2-5 TRBV6-5 NA once TGTGCCAGCAGTAGAGCGTTTGGGGAGACCCAGTACTTC CASSRAFGETQYF
TRBJ2-2 TRBV18 NA NA TGTGCCAGCTCACCCACCACACAGGGGACTAACACCGGGGAGCTGTTTTTT CASSPTTQGTNTGELFF
TRBJ2-2 TRBV7-8 NA NA TGTGCCAGCAGCTTAGGTCTCGGGGAGCTGTTTTTT CASSLGLGELFF
TRBJ1-2 TRBV30 TRBD1 NA TGTGCCTGGAGTGGTAAACAGGGGTTCGTTTATGGCTACACCTTC CAWSGKQGFVYGYTF
TRBJ1-2 TRBV20-1 NA NA TGCAGTGCTAGAGATATCCATGGCTACACCTTC CSARDIHGYTF
TRBJ1-1 TRBV13 NA NA TGTGCCAGCAGCTTACTCGAGGGGAACACTGAAGCTTTCTTT CASSLLEGNTEAFF
TRBJ2-1 TRBV5-1 NA few TGCGCCAGTAGTGATGGACAGAACTACAATGAGCAGTTCTTC CASSDGQNYNEQFF
TRBJ2-7 TRBV2 TRBD1 NA TGTGCCAGCACTTCCAGGACAGGGCAGGACGAGCAGTACTTC CASTSRTGQDEQYF
TRBJ1-4 TRBV7-8 NA NA TGTGCCAGCAGCTTAGAAACGGGAAGTGCAACTAATGAAAAACTGTTTTTT CASSLETGSATNEKLFF
TRBJ1-2 TRBV3-1/TRBV3-2 NA once TGTGCCAGCAGCTCGAACGGTTCCCCCACTAACTATGGCTACACCTTC CASSSNGSPTNYGYTF
TRBJ2-2 TRBV7-3 NA once TGTGCCAGCAGCTCCCGAGAGGGGGAGCTGTTTTTT CASSSREGELFF
TRBJ1-1 TRBV6-1 NA NA TGTGCCAGCAGTGAAGGGGGGCGGACTGAAGCTTTCTTT CASSEGGRTEAFF
TRBJ1-2 TRBV11-2 NA NA TGTGCCAGCAGCTCATCGAGGCAAACCCTCTTTGGCTACACCTTC CASSSSRQTLFGYTF
TRBJ1-2 TRBV24-1 TRBD1 NA TGTGCCACCAGTGACTCCGGGACAGGGTATGGCTACACCTTC CATSDSGTGYGYTF